The present T cell receptor beta chain was sequenced within a study of T cell clones after liver transplantation (dated by TCRdb to between 2018 and 2020). A note on the overall study: Samples were obtained from ITN030ST, a randomized trial in which withdrawal of immunosuppression was attempted within 2 years of liver transplantation. Donor-reactive T cell clones were identified by TCRbeta sequencing following a pre-transplant mixed lymphocyte reaction and were subsequently tracked in post-transplant blood. Of the eight recipients, a few were HCV-positive, while the remaining recipients had been transplanted for non-autoimmune, non-viral indications. Tolerance meant complete immunosuppression withdrawal for at least one year without liver enzymes rising beyond twice the upper limit of normal. Blood samples were collected pre-transplant, pre-randomization before withdrawal, and post-randomization after either complete withdrawal or failed withdrawal. The studied cohort comprised 8 liver transplant recipients, 3 classified as tolerant and 5 as non-tolerant. The subjects received no induction therapy and were kept on standard immunosuppression until randomization at 12-24 months post-transplant. Third party-reactive TCRbeta sequences from pre-transplant MLRs were also identified as an antigen-independent comparator for donor-reactive sequences.

Thawed unstimulated PBMCs were stained for CD3, CD4 and CD8 and FACS-sorted into CD3+CD4+ and CD3+CD8+ populations. All 8 studied subjects were randomized to withdrawal of immunosuppression. The Qiagen DNeasy Blood and Tissue Kit was used for isolation of genomic DNA. V and J are truncated by 6 bases and 2 bases respectively, leaving an intervening sequence of 7 bases. The CDR3 starts with the cysteine, ends with the phenylalanine, and has 12 residues. The kept DNA is CDR3 alone, 36 bases in frame from the first base. From a lookup of the germline V gene (reference sequence), CDR1 and CDR2 are MNHEY and SMNVEV. Beyond this particular receptor, the publication reports: In two subjects, low numbers of available donor cells limited the measurable donor-reactive repertoire. A greater decline was seen for donor-reactive sequences than for third party-reactive sequences, suggesting partial antigen-specific deletion unrelated to withdrawal success. When repertoire turnover was taken into account, detection of donor-reactive sequences was significantly reduced in 7 of 8 subjects for CD4 and in 8 of 8 subjects for CD8. Conclusions were preliminary, limited by small, heterogeneous patient numbers and non-standardized post-transplant time points. Because no allograft tissue specimens were available, donor-reactive T cells may have migrated into the graft instead of being deleted. In most of the 8 subjects, regardless of tolerance or HCV status, circulating donor-reactive CD4 TCRbeta sequences dropped significantly post-transplant.

Comment on this clone: Its antigen specificity is not known. The record has no base qualities; no much larger clone is one base away.

Frozen genomic DNA underwent high-throughput TCRbeta CDR3 sequencing by immunoSEQ, including PCR amplification, mapping, bias correction and internal controls. Concerning the study's data processing: Only productive rearrangements were retained, with each unique TCRbeta sequence defined by its CDR3 nucleotide sequence together with its V and J gene. A sequence counted as donor-reactive only if the sequence showed at least 5-fold expansion in CFSE-low cells compared with unstimulated pre-transplant cells and had a frequency of at least 0.01%. Minimum frequency thresholds were set for each subject on the basis of the unstimulated sample with the lowest template count, so that a detection power of at least 90% was ensured. Jensen-Shannon divergence between the top 1000 TCRbeta sequences post-transplant and pre-transplant was used to measure repertoire turnover. Changes in detection of donor-reactive sequences were assessed with two-sided Fisher's exact tests. TCRdb mirrors the immuneACCESS table, restricted to in-frame sequences. Some clones are absent from its copies; in checked studies, under half trace to an unresolved V gene, and the reason for the others is unknown. V and J calls and clone size are as listed in that table; D and trimming were resolved from the DNA. The sample table shows about 21,000 clones, and 80% to 95% are seen once. The ten largest clones represent approximately 25% of the sample.

The rearrangement combines TRBV27 with TRBJ2-5; the D gene remains uncertain. The clonotype originates from a human patient who received a liver transplant. After a transplant, not all T cells may be the patient's own; some may come from the graft donor. Here the sequenced sample was CD8+ T cells from blood, taken less than 27 months after liver transplant. The DNA sequence is as follows: TGTGCCAGCAGGGATCTTCAAGAGACCCAGTACTTC. This yields the protein CASRDLQETQYF.